This T cell receptor beta chain was captured in a study of blood T cells in healthy people across ages. With a J-beta primer mix and a sample-barcoded 5' primer, a second PCR ran roughly 7 to 11 cycles. A tag from a template-switch adaptor with 12 random nucleotides marked each cDNA molecule. TCRdb itself ran the 5' RACE reads through MiXCR, one entry per CDR3 protein. The sample has 1.5 million to 2 million distinct CDR3 sequences; roughly a third are singletons. This clonotype showed up just a few times. The junction departs from the called germline gene at one end, perhaps through a read error. CDR3 length: 14 amino acids. In germline, CDR1 is MDHEN, CDR2 SYDVKM.

Sequencing used blood. The V call is TRBV28, the J call TRBJ2-4; D is ambiguous. The TCR sequence derives from a woman aged 25 to 39 in good health. Written as DNA, the CDR3 is TGTGCCAGCGGTTTAACCGAAGCCAAAAACATTCAGTACTTC. It specifies CASGLTEAKNIQYF.